The present TCR beta chain was sequenced within a study of blood T cell repertoires in COVID-19. Study context: Sites in the United States, Italy and Spain provided acute and convalescent COVID-19 samples. PBMCs, B-cell-depleted T cells, or T cells provided the cDNA or gDNA that made up the material.

The CDR3 consists of 15 residues. The germline V gene has CDR1 LGHDT and CDR2 YNNKEL (reference sequence). V lost 0 bases and J 5 bases, leaving 12 bases between the germline ends. The authors' processing: Amplification from reference gene primers served as the basis for estimated nucleated cell counts. Here immunoSEQ multiplex PCR was the method, and the copy in TCRdb shows in-frame clones only, minus some. The D gene and trimming were derived from the DNA, and the V and J assignments and clone size from that table. The sample consists of around 260,000 clones, less than 85% of them appearing once. The chain employs TRBV3-1 (or the pseudogene TRBV3-2) and TRBJ2-3; maybe TRBD2 (7 bases). Input material: peripheral blood. The receptor's source is a man aged 55 to 69 who had recovered from COVID-19. CDR3 DNA: TGTGCCAGCAGCCAAGATTGGGGGGGCCGAGATACGCAGTATTTT. Its translation: CASSQDWGGRDTQYF.